This T cell receptor (beta chain) was captured in a study of blood T cell repertoires in COVID-19 (dated by TCRdb to about 2020). About the study as a whole: Samples covering the acute and convalescent phases of COVID-19 were provided by collaborators in the United States, Italy and Spain. The prospective study material was composed of cDNA or gDNA derived from T cells, B-cell-depleted T cells, or PBMCs. The samples were drawn from the first 160 participants of the ongoing ImmuneRACE study and from roughly 1,300 subjects provided by 6 global collaborators. A de-identified subject ID, COVID-19 status, age in years and sex were almost always included in the sample metadata. The repertoires were made available in a free public database intended to serve as a resource for research on the immune response to SARS-CoV-2. Where available, HLA class I and class II types were obtained from metadata supplied by the sample provider rather than from assay-based typing. Subjects who had been exposed to COVID-19, were actively infected with it, or had recovered from it provided the deeply sampled blood TCRbeta repertoires that made up the dataset. Study-level results and caveats: The amount of clinical and demographic metadata varied by source and participant and was provided uncurated.

From the cysteine through the phenylalanine, the CDR3 covers 17 amino acids. Of the read, only the CDR3 DNA is kept; its 51 bases are in frame from base 1. V ends up 3 bases short and J 5 bases short, with an unmatched junction base count of 5. CDR1 and CDR2, per the germline V gene (reference sequence), are SGHNT and YYREEE. Whole blood was collected in K2EDTA tubes by collaborating institutions according to the institutions' own protocols. For TCRbeta analysis, collaborators shipped samples in one of three forms: frozen whole blood, isolated PBMCs, or DNA extracted from either of those sample types. TCRbeta CDR3 regions were amplified from genomic DNA using the immunoSEQ Assay, a bias-controlled multiplex PCR. The source study handled its data this way. The number of nucleated cells in each sample was estimated from the amplification of reference gene primers within the assay. Sequence reads were collapsed and filtered to measure the absolute abundance of every unique TCRbeta CDR3 rearrangement. For each sample, productive Simpson clonality was calculated by taking the square root of Simpson's diversity index across productive rearrangements. TCRdb obtained this table from immuneACCESS and retained in-frame rearrangements with V and J assigned. These tables miss some clones; where compared with another copy, unresolved V genes account for less than half of the shortfall, and the remainder is unexplained. The D gene and trimming were derived from the DNA, and the V and J assignments and clone size from that table. This sample comprises tens of thousands of clones, about 85% of them detected only once. The biggest ten clones account for roughly 19% of the sample.

Comment on this clone: The antigen it binds to is not known. Per-base quality was not reported, and no clone a single base away is much larger than it.

The sample consisted of peripheral blood. The chain couples TRBV5-4 to TRBJ2-2, with 15 bases in between that match TRBD2. This receptor was taken from a man in his 70s with acute or convalescent COVID-19. The nucleotide sequence is given as TGTGCCAGCAGCTGGGGACTAGCGGGAGGTGGGACCGGGGAGCTGTTTTTT. This is translated as CASSWGLAGGGTGELFF. When the CDR3 is completed using the reference TRBV5-4 and TRBJ2-2 genes on either side, the full variable domain is ETGVTQSPTHLIKTRGQQVTLRCSSQSGHNTVSWYQQALGQGPQFIFQYYREEENGRGNFPPRFSGLQFPNYSSELNVNALELDDSALYLCASSWGLAGGGTGELFFGEGSRLTVL.